These T cell receptor beta chains were read from a single sample in a study of chemoradiotherapy in HPV16-positive cancers. Repertoires were generated with immunoSEQ multiplex PCR, while TCRdb's copy carries only in-frame clones and drops some. The table includes some 9,800 clones, about nine tenths detected once. The source was blood, collected from a patient who underwent chemoradiotherapy. These receptors all stem from a human donor with HPV-associated anogenital cancer. The CDR3 runs from the conserved cysteine through the conserved F or W. D genes are given only for firm matches. Size is stated for part of the rows, as once, few or many counts, or as a class when the clone is expanded.

V gene,D gene,J gene,clone size,CDR3 DNA,CDR3 protein
TRBV5-1,-,TRBJ2-3,-,TGCGCCAGCAGCTTGCGAGGGGTCGACACAGATACGCAGTATTTT,CASSLRGVDTDTQYF
TRBV6-5,-,TRBJ1-6,-,TGTGCCAGCAGTTATAGGGATTATTCACCCCTCCACTTT,CASSYRDYSPLHF
TRBV7-6,-,TRBJ1-2,-,TGTGCCAGCAGCCCAGACAGATCCCCTCTGGGAGACACCTTC,CASSPDRSPLGDTF
TRBV5-6,-,TRBJ2-4,-,TGTGCCAGCAGTTACAGCAAAAACATTCAGTACTTC,CASSYSKNIQYF
TRBV28,-,TRBJ1-6,-,TGTGCCAGCAGTTTATCGGGAGTTAACTGGAATTCACCCCTCCACTTT,CASSLSGVNWNSPLHF
TRBV18,TRBD1,TRBJ1-1,-,TGTGCCAGCTCGTGGTTCCAGGGGGCGACTGAAGCTTTCTTT,CASSWFQGATEAFF
TRBV7-2,-,TRBJ1-5,-,TGTGCCAGCAGCCCGAAGGGGCGGAGCTATAGCAATCAGCCCCAGCATTTT,CASSPKGRSYSNQPQHF
TRBV7-8,-,TRBJ2-1,-,TGTGCCAGCAGCTTACTGTCGACTAGTCCGTCCTCCTACAATGAGCAGTTCTTC,CASSLLSTSPSSYNEQFF
TRBV10-3,-,TRBJ1-3,-,TGTGCCATCATGTTAGAGGGTACATCAGGAAACACCATATATTTT,CAIMLEGTSGNTIYF
TRBV10-3,-,TRBJ1-1,-,TGTGCCATCAGTTCTCCGGGGAACACTGAAGCTTTCTTT,CAISSPGNTEAFF
TRBV7-9,TRBD1,TRBJ1-5,-,TGTGCCAGCAGCCCCCGACAGGGGGCCCCTCAGCCCCAGCATTTT,CASSPRQGAPQPQHF
TRBV5-5,TRBD1,TRBJ1-2,-,TGTGCCAGCAGCCAGGGGGTACAGCCCCTCTATGGCTACACCTTC,CASSQGVQPLYGYTF
TRBV4-2,-,TRBJ1-1,-,TGTGCCAGCAGCCCGGGACCGCTAGAAGCTTTCTTT,CASSPGPLEAFF
TRBV19,-,TRBJ1-2,few,TGTGCCAGTAGTATACTCGATCGATATGGCTACACCTTC,CASSILDRYGYTF
TRBV5-1,TRBD1,TRBJ2-3,-,TGCGCCAGCTCCGGACAGGGGTCAGATACGCAGTATTTT,CASSGQGSDTQYF
TRBV5-4,-,TRBJ1-3,-,TGTGCCAGCAGCCCAGGGACTCTGGGAAACACCATATATTTT,CASSPGTLGNTIYF
TRBV6-5,-,TRBJ1-4,-,TGTGCCAGCAGTTCACGTGACGGTGAAAAACTGTTTTTT,CASSSRDGEKLFF
TRBV4-3,-,TRBJ1-2,-,TGCGCCAGCAGCCAGAGCTCGAGGTCTAACTATGGCTACACCTTC,CASSQSSRSNYGYTF
TRBV5-6,-,TRBJ2-6,-,TGTGCCAGCTTCAGGGCTGGGGCCAACGTCCTGACTTTC,CASFRAGANVLTF
TRBV6-1,TRBD1,TRBJ1-5,-,TGTGCCAGCAGTGAAAAGGGCAGGGGGCTAGGTCAGCCCCAGCATTTT,CASSEKGRGLGQPQHF
TRBV18,-,TRBJ1-2,-,TGTGCCAGCTCGCAGTGGCGGGACTATGGCTACACCTTC,CASSQWRDYGYTF
TRBV6-5,TRBD1,TRBJ1-1,-,TGTGCCAGTCTGGGGGACAGATTAGGAGCTTTCTTT,CASLGDRLGAFF
TRBV14,TRBD2,TRBJ2-5,-,TGTGCCAGCAGCCAAGTCATTAGCGGGGGAGAGACCCAGTACTTC,CASSQVISGGETQYF
TRBV13,-,TRBJ2-7,-,TGTGCCAGCAGCCCAGAGCAGGGGGAGCAGTACTTC,CASSPEQGEQYF
TRBV7-2,TRBD1,TRBJ1-5,-,TGTGCCAGCAGCTCGGGACAGATCAATCAGCCCCAGCATTTT,CASSSGQINQPQHF
TRBV29-1,-,TRBJ1-2,few,TGCAGCGTTGTGTCCGGGGGGCGCGAGGCTGGCTACACCTTC,CSVVSGGREAGYTF
TRBV6-5,TRBD1,TRBJ1-1,-,TGTGCCAGCAGTTACTCAACAGGGGGCACTGAAGCTTTCTTT,CASSYSTGGTEAFF
TRBV10-3,TRBD1,TRBJ1-1,-,TGTGCCATCAGTGAGCAACCGACAGGGGAAGCTTTCTTT,CAISEQPTGEAFF
TRBV7-9,TRBD1,TRBJ2-7,-,TGTGCCAGCAGCTTCCCGGGACAGTCTTACGAGCAGTACTTC,CASSFPGQSYEQYF
TRBV7-6,-,TRBJ1-4,-,TGTGCCAGCAGCCCTCGACAGGTTAATGAAAAACTGTTTTTT,CASSPRQVNEKLFF
TRBV4-1,TRBD1,TRBJ2-5,-,TGCGCCAGCAGCCTGGACAGGGGAAGGGAGACCCAGTACTTC,CASSLDRGRETQYF
TRBV9,TRBD2,TRBJ2-3,-,TGTGCCAGCAGCGTAGCCGGGGGGTGGGCAGATACGCAGTATTTT,CASSVAGGWADTQYF
TRBV25-1,-,TRBJ1-1,large,TGTGCCACCCGGGAGGGGGTTTGGGCTGAAGCTTTCTTT,CATREGVWAEAFF